Described below is a single T cell receptor beta chain sequence and its context. The data are from a study of blood T cell repertoires in COVID-19. Method: immunoSEQ multiplex PCR; TCRdb's copy keeps in-frame clones and lacks some. The sample yields around 200,000 clones, about 85% seen once. The germline V gene has CDR1 MDHEN and CDR2 SYDVKM. The CDR3 length is 15 residues. Trimming took 2 bases from V and 6 from J, leaving 15 bases between them. Participant reports of clinical history set cohort assignment. The source is a man in his forties or fifties who had recovered from COVID-19. The sample consisted of PBMCs or T cells enriched from blood (not recorded which). The chain combines TRBV28 with TRBJ2-3; D ambiguous. CDR3 in amino acids: CASSLRTRPGDTQYF. For the CDR3, the DNA is TGTGCCAGCAGTTTACGCACCCGCCCCGGGGATACGCAGTATTTT. Variable domain in full (rest from reference TRBV28 and TRBJ2-3): DVKVTQSSRYLVKRTGEKVFLECVQDMDHENMFWYRQDPGLGLRLIYFSYDVKMKEKGDIPEGYSVSREKKERFSLILESASTNQTSMYLCASSLRTRPGDTQYFGPGTRLTVL.